This T cell receptor (beta chain) was profiled in a study of shared clonotypes between healthy human individuals. The table came from immunoSEQ multiplex PCR; TCRdb's copy has only in-frame clones and leaves some out. The sample has millions of clones, 85% to 95% seen once. Broader study findings: Sequencing depth was predicted to influence how clonotypes are shared among donors.

This CDR3 has 15 amino acids. Trimming left V 5 bases short and J 3 bases short, with 14 bases between. Germline lookup yields CDR1 SEHNR and CDR2 FQNEAQ (reference sequence). In its sample, this clone was seen once. The antigen remains unidentified. The chain has TRBV7-9 and TRBJ2-1; weak D call: TRBD1 (6 bases). The TCR originated in a man between 18 and 29 years old in good health. Material for sequencing was naive CD4+ T cells sorted from blood. Described subset: CD45RA+ positively selected. The chain's CDR3 is CASSLGGYNYNEQFF. DNA of the CDR3: TGTGCCAGCAGCCTAGGGGGTTACAACTACAATGAGCAGTTCTTC.